This section outlines one T cell receptor (beta chain) sequence together with its context. Original methodology: Reference gene primer amplification gave nucleated cell count estimates. This table comes from immunoSEQ multiplex PCR, and its TCRdb copy is limited to in-frame clones, with some not included. That table gives V, J and clone size, and the DNA gave D and trimming. The sample carries tens of thousands of clones, 88% recorded once. These data come from a study of blood T cell repertoires in COVID-19. Study context: The United States, Italy and Spain were the sources of the acute and convalescent COVID-19 samples. From T cells, B-cell-depleted T cells, or PBMCs came the material, which was cDNA or gDNA.

The sequenced material came from peripheral blood. The clonotype comes from a human donor in a cohort sampled during active COVID-19.

CDR3 coding DNA: TGTGCCAGCAACAGGGACAGCGAAGAGACCCAGTACTTC. Translated, it gives CASNRDSEETQYF. The chain couples TRBV2 to TRBJ2-5; TRBD1 agrees at 7 bases. The junction had 5 bases not matched to a gene; V was cut back by 7 bases and J by 3 bases. This CDR3 region has 13 residues. Germline V CDR1 and CDR2: SNHLY, FYNNEI.